This TCR beta chain originates from a study of shared clonotypes between healthy human individuals. Study results and limitations: The small donor group covered limited genetic and exposure diversity.

Germline CDR1 is LGHNA and CDR2 is YSLEER. The V gene lost 0 bases and the J gene lost 6 bases, with 8 bases spanning the gap. The CDR3 is 13 residues long. Cells designated naive CD8 were CD45RO-negative and were positively selected for CCR7, with terminally differentiated effector memory CD45RA+ cells excluded. Regarding this clone: Antigen specificity is unknown.

The method was immunoSEQ multiplex PCR; TCRdb's version includes in-frame clones alone and lacks a portion of them. The sample records fewer than 1 million clones, around 96% being singletons. The rearrangement uses TRBV4-3 and TRBJ1-1, with D unclear. Source material: naive CD8+ T cells sorted from blood. This clonotype was sampled from a man aged 25-40 years in good health. The CDR3 here is CASSQDLHAEAFF. The CDR3 DNA reads as TGCGCCAGCAGCCAAGATCTTCACGCTGAAGCTTTCTTT.